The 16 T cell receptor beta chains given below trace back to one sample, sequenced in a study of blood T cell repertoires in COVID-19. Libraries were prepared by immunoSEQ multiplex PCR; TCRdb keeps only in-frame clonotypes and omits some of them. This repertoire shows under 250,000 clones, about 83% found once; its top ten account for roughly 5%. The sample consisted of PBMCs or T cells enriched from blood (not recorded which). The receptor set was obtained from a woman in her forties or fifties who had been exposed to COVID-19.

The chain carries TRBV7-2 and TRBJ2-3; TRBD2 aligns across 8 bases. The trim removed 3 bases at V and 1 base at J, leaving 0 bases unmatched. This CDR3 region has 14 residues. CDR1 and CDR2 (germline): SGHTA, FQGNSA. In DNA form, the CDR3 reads TGTGCCAGCAGCTTGACTAGCGGCACAGATACGCAGTATTTT. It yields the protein CASSLTSGTDTQYF. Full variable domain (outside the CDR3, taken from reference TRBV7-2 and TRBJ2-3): GAGVSQSPSNKVTEKGKDVELRCDPISGHTALYWYRQSLGQGLEFLIYFQGNSAPDKSGLPSDRFSAERTGGSVSTLTIQRTQQEDSAVYLCASSLTSGTDTQYFGPGTRLTVL.

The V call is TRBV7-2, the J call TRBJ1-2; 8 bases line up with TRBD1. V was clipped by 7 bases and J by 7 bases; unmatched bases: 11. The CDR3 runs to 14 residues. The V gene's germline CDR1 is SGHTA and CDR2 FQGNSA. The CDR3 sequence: CASNPEEGTGGYTF. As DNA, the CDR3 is TGTGCCAGCAACCCAGAGGAGGGGACAGGTGGCTACACCTTC.

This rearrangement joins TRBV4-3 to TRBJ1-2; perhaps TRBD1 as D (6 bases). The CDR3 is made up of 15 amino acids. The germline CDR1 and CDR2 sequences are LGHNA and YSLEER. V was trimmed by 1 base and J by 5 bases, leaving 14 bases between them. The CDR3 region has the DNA TGCGCCAGCAGCCAAGTTATACAGGGTTGGTATGGCTACACCTTC. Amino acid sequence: CASSQVIQGWYGYTF.

The CDR3 sequence is CASRPDSMNTEAFF. In nucleotides, the CDR3 is TGTGCCAGCAGACCCGACAGCATGAACACTGAAGCTTTCTTT. The rearrangement joins TRBV2 to TRBJ1-1; D is possibly TRBD1 (5 bases). Trimming removed 6 bases at V and 0 bases at J, with 11 bases between. The CDR3 is made up of 14 amino acids. Per the germline V gene, CDR1 is SNHLY and CDR2 is FYNNEI. Looking up the rest from reference TRBV2 and TRBJ1-1 gives the full variable domain: EPEVTQTPSHQVTQMGQEVILRCVPISNHLYFYWYRQILGQKVEFLVSFYNNEISEKSEIFDDQFSVERPDGSNFTLKIRSTKLEDSAMYFCASRPDSMNTEAFFGQGTRLTVV.

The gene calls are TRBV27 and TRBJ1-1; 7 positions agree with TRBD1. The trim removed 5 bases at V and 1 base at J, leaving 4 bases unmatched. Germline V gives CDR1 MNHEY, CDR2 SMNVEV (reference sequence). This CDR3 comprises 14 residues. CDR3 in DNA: TGTGCCAGCAGTCCAGGGGGTGCGAACACTGAAGCTTTCTTT. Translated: CASSPGGANTEAFF.

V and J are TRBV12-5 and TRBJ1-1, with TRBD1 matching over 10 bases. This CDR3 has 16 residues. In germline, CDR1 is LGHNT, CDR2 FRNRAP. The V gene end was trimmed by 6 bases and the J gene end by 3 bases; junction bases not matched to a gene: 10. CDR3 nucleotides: TGTGCTAGTGGGCAACCGGGACAGGGGATATACACTGAAGCTTTCTTT. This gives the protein CASGQPGQGIYTEAFF.

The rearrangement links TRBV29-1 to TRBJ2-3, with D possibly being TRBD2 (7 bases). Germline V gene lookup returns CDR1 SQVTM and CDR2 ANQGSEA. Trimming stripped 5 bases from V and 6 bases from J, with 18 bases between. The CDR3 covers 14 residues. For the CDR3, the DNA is TGCAGCGTTCGACCGGAGGGGGGGGCGGATACGCAGTATTTT. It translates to CSVRPEGGADTQYF.

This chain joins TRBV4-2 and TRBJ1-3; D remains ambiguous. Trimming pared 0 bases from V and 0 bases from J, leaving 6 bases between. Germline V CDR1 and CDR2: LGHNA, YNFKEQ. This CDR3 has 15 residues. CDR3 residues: CASSQERASGNTIYF. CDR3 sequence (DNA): TGTGCCAGCAGCCAAGAGCGGGCCTCTGGAAACACCATATATTTT.

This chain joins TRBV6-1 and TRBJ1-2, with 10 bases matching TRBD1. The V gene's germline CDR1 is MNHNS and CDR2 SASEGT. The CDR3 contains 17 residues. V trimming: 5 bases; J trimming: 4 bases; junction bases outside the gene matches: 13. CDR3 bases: TGTGCCAGCAGTAAAGAGGGCGGGACAGGGGCGGGCTATGGCTACACCTTC. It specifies CASSKEGGTGAGYGYTF.

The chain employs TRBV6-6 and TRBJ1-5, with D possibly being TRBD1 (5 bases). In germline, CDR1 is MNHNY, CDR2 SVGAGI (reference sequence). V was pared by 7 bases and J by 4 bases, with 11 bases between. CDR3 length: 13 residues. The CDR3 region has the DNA TGTGCCAGCAACACAGGCGAGAATCAGCCCCAGCATTTT. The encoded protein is CASNTGENQPQHF.

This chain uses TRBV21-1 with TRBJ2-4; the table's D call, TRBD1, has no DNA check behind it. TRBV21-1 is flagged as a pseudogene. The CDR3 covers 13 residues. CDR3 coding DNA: TGTGCCAGCAGCATGGGACAGGGCGGGATTCAGTACTTC. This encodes CASSMGQGGIQYF.

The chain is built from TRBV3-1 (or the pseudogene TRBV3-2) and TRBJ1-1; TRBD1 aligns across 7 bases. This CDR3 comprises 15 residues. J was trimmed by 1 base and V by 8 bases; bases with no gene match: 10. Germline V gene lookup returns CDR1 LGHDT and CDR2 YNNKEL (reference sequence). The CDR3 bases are TGTGCCAGCTCAGAAGGGACAGTCTCGAACACTGAAGCTTTCTTT. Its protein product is CASSEGTVSNTEAFF.

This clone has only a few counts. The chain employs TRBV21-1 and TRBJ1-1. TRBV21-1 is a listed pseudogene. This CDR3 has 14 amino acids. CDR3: CASSNQDCYTEAFF. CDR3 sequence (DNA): TGTGCCAGCAGCAATCAGGACTGTTACACTGAAGCTTTCTTT.

CDR3 loop: CASSHRTGGDTEAFF. The CDR3 DNA reads TGTGCCAGCAGCCACAGGACAGGGGGGGACACTGAAGCTTTCTTT. The chain couples TRBV7-9 to TRBJ1-1; 10 nucleotides agree with TRBD1. The CDR3 runs to 15 residues. J lost 3 bases, V lost 5 bases, and 6 bases had no gene match. Per the germline V gene, CDR1 is SEHNR and CDR2 is FQNEAQ (reference sequence).

The CDR3 protein is CASSSGGAGEQFF. Written as DNA, the CDR3 is TGTGCCAGCAGCTCCGGGGGGGCCGGCGAGCAGTTCTTC. V is TRBV9 and J is TRBJ2-1; 8 nucleotides line up with TRBD2. The germline V gene encodes CDR1 SGDLS and CDR2 YYNGEE. V lost 4 bases and J lost 10; bases outside the gene matches: 7. The CDR3 sequence is 13 residues long.

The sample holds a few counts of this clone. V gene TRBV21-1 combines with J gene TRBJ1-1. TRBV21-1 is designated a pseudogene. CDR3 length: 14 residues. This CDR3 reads CASSTREKGSEAFF. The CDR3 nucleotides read TGTGCCAGCAGCACCCGGGAGAAGGGCTCTGAAGCTTTCTTT.